This T cell receptor (beta chain) was observed in a study of T-cell memory formation after mild COVID-19. Broader study findings: Some responding clones appeared in pre-infection memory, suggesting cross-reactive memory joined. CD4+ contracting clones lay mainly in CM and EM, CD8+ ones in EMRA. SARS-CoV-2 specificity was not confirmed for second-wave clones peaking on day 37. Later expanders leaned CD4+, whereas clones that contracted between day 15 and 85 were balanced CD4/CD8.

Via MiXCR, TCRdb re-called the 5' RACE reads, giving one row per CDR3 protein. The table records 200,000 to 300,000 distinct CDR3 sequences, roughly 15% of them present only once. Trimming cost V 5 bases and J 8 bases, with 21 bases left between them. Germline V CDR1 and CDR2: SNHLY, FYNNEI. The CDR3 is made up of 15 amino acids. In regard to this clonotype: The antigen remains unidentified.

The chain carries TRBV2 and TRBJ1-2; perhaps TRBD1 as D (6 bases). The sequence derives from an adult woman who had mild COVID-19 (a few samples of this study predate the infection). Cell type and time point are not known. The specimen was PBMCs or a T cell subset sorted from them (not recorded which). The CDR3 coding sequence is TGTGCCAGCAGTCCAATGGTTAGGACAGCCGACGGCTACACCTTC. Its translation: CASSPMVRTADGYTF.